Sequencing of this T cell receptor beta chain was carried out in a study of CD8 T cells in Susac syndrome. Negative isolation was used for CD8+ and CD4+ T cells and FACS enrichment for TEMRA cells. The CDR3 sequence is 15 residues long. Germline V gives CDR1 SGDLS, CDR2 YYNGEE. Between the trimmed V and J ends, which lost 2 bases and 5 bases, there was a span of 16 bases. Random hexamers primed reverse transcription of roughly 0.45 to 1 ug RNA. The immunoSEQ assay covered 54 Vbeta and 13 Jbeta segments for CDR3. One entry per CDR3 protein, called by TCRdb with MiXCR from the immunoSEQ multiplex PCR reads. The sample holds around 160,000 distinct CDR3 sequences; around 93% are singletons and the top ten take around 0.13%.

Sequencing was carried out using CD4+ T cells from PBMCs. The sequence was obtained from a human donor in good health. The chain is built from TRBV9 and TRBJ2-5; a weak D match, TRBD1 (6 bases). The DNA of the CDR3 is TGTGCCAGCAGCGTTACAGGGTACTTTCGGGAGACCCAGTACTTC. Amino acids: CASSVTGYFRETQYF.